This T cell receptor beta chain was sequenced in a study of blood T cell repertoires in COVID-19. The V end lost 3 bases, the J end lost 8 bases, and 17 bases lay between the germline ends. Germline values: CDR1 SGHAT, CDR2 FQNNGV. This CDR3 is built from 15 residues. Clones were read by immunoSEQ multiplex PCR, and TCRdb kept only the in-frame ones, dropping some. This sample carries a few hundred thousand clones, just under 90% of them seen once, and the ten largest clones take about 4%. The V gene is TRBV11-2, the J gene TRBJ2-1, with D possibly being TRBD1 (6 bases). The clonotype originates from a woman between 40 and 50 years old with acute or convalescent COVID-19. The sequenced material came from peripheral blood. CDR3 DNA sequence: TGTGCCAGCAGCTTGGACGGGACACCCCCTGATGAGCAGTTCTTC. Translated, it gives CASSLDGTPPDEQFF.